The clone carrying this T cell receptor (beta chain) was found a few times. What it binds is not known. This sample was taken from a study of cytomegalovirus exposure and HLA in healthy donors. Findings and caveats of the study: Links to common viral pathogens appeared, in a later analysis, for several of the most significant clusters. Diagnosis of cytomegalovirus status made by the classifier reportedly showed high specificity and sensitivity.

CDR3 length: 13 amino acids. The ends were cut back, 2 bases at V and 4 bases at J, with 7 bases in the middle. Looked up from germline, CDR1 is SGHDT and CDR2 is YYEEEE. Primers included in the PCR were 60 Vbeta and 13 Jbeta primers. Profiling relied on immunoSEQ multiplex PCR, and the TCRdb table lists in-frame clones only, not all of them. The table includes 150,000 to 200,000 clones, around 84% detected once. J is TRBJ1-3 and V is TRBV5-6; D is ambiguous. The sample comprised PBMCs. The receptor comes from a woman in her thirties or forties in good health and CMV-seronegative. The CDR3 nucleotides read TGTGCCAGCAGCTTCCCCAGGGGAAACACCATATATTTT. It codes for CASSFPRGNTIYF.